Listed here is a single TCR beta chain. Its antigen is currently unknown. In the PCR, 60 Vbeta and 13 Jbeta primers were used. Some clones are missing from TCRdb's copy, which holds only in-frame ones; the method was immunoSEQ multiplex PCR. Found here are about 95,000 clones, around 80% of them singletons; the top ten hold around 9.9%. This sample stems from a study of cytomegalovirus exposure and HLA in healthy donors. Study-wide results and limits: V- and J-gene trimming in TCR beta was tied to a missense DCLRE1C variant by an analysis performed later.

This CDR3 comprises 16 residues. Losses at the gene ends were 5 bases for V and 2 bases for J; bases not matched to a gene: 12. Germline V CDR1 and CDR2: SEHNR, FQNEAQ (reference sequence). The sequenced sample consisted of PBMCs. This TCR derives from a man younger than 35 in good health and CMV-seropositive. J is TRBJ2-7 and V is TRBV7-9, with 7 positions matching TRBD1. CDR3 in DNA: TGTGCCAGCAGCAACCTGGCGGCCAGGGGGACCTACGAGCAGTACTTC. It is translated as CASSNLAARGTYEQYF.